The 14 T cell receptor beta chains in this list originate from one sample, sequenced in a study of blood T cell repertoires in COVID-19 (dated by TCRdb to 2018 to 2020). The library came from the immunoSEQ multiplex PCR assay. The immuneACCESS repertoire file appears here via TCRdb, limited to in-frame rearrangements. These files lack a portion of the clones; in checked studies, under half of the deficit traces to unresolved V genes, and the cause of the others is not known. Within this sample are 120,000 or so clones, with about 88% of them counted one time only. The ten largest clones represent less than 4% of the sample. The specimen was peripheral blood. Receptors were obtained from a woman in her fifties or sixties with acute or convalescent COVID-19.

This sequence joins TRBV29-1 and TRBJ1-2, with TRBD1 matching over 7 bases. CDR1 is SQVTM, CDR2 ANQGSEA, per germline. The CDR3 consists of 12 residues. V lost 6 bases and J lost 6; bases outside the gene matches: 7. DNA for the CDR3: TGCAGCGTGAGGGGACAGACGAATGGCTACACCTTC. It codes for CSVRGQTNGYTF.

CDR3 sequence (DNA): TGTGCCACCAGTGATTTGGAGGTGGAGGGCCACGAGCAGTACTTC. Residues: CATSDLEVEGHEQYF. V and J are TRBV24-1 and TRBJ2-7; D perhaps matches TRBD2 (6 bases). The CDR3 covers 15 residues. Germline-derived CDR1 and CDR2 are KGHDR and SFDVKD. Between the trimmed V and J ends, which lost 0 bases and 5 bases, there was a span of 13 bases.

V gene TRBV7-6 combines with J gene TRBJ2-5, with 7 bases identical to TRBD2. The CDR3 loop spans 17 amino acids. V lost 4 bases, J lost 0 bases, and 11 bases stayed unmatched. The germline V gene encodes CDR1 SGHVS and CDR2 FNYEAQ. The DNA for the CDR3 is TGTGCCAGCAGCTCGCGGGCTAGCGGAAAGTACCAAGAGACCCAGTACTTC. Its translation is CASSSRASGKYQETQYF.

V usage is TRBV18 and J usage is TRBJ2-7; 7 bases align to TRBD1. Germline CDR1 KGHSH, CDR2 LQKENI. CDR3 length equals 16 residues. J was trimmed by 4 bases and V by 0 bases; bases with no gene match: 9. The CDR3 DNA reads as TGTGCCAGCTCACCACCCCGACAGGGCAGGGGGTACGAGCAGTACTTC. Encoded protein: CASSPPRQGRGYEQYF.

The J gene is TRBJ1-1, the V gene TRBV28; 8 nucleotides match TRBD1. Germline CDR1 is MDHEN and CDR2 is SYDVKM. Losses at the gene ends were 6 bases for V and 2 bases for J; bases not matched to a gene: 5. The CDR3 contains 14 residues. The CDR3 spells CASSATGANTEAFF. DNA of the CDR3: TGTGCCAGCAGCGCGACAGGGGCCAACACTGAAGCTTTCTTT.

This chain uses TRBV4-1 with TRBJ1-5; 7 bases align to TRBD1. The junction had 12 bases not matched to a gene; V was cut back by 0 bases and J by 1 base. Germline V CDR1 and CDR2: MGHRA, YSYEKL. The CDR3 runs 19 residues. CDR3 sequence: CASSQELNRRGSSNQPQHF. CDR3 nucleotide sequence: TGCGCCAGCAGCCAAGAATTAAATCGCAGGGGGTCGAGCAATCAGCCCCAGCATTTT.

CDR3 sequence: CATSREVATVQAFF. The CDR3 DNA reads TGTGCCACCAGCAGAGAGGTGGCTACAGTGCAAGCTTTCTTT. The chain has TRBV15 and TRBJ1-1; no definite D call. This CDR3 has 14 residues. CDR1 LNHNV and CDR2 YYDKDF come from the germline V gene (reference sequence). With 0 bases removed from V and 9 bases from J, the gap between germline ends came to 14 bases.

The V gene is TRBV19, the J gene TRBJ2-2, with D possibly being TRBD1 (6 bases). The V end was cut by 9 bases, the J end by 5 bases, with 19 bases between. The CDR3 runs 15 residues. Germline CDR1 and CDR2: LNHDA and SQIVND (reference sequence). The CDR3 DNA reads TGTGCCAGCGTTGGGGGCCTGGGAAGGACCGGGGAGCTGTTTTTT. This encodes CASVGGLGRTGELFF.

CDR3 amino acids: CATSAAGYTGELFF. The CDR3 bases are TGTGCCACCAGTGCGGCAGGGTACACCGGGGAGCTGTTTTTT. The chain joins TRBV24-1 to TRBJ2-2, with TRBD1 as a possible D gene (5 bases). Germline CDR1 and CDR2: KGHDR and SFDVKD. V lost 5 bases and J lost 3, with 9 bases in between. The CDR3 is 14 amino acids.

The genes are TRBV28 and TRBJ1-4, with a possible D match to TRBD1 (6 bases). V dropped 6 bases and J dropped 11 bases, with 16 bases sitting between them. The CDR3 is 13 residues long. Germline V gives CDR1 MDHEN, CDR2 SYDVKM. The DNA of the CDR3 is TGTGCCAGCAGCCTCCCGGGGGGGCTTAAACTGTTTTTT. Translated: CASSLPGGLKLFF.

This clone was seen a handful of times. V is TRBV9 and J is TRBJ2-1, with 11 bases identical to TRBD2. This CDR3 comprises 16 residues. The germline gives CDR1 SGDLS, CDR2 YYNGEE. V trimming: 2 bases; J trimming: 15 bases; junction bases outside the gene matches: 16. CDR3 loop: CASSVGRLAGFIVPFF. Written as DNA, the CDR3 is TGTGCCAGCAGCGTGGGCCGACTAGCGGGATTTATAGTCCCGTTCTTC.

CDR3 protein: CASSLVGGEQFF. In DNA, the CDR3 is TGTGCCAGCAGCTTAGTCGGGGGTGAGCAGTTCTTC. J is TRBJ2-1 and V is TRBV7-9; TRBD2 is a possible D gene (6 bases). The V end was cut by 1 base, the J end by 9 bases, with 7 bases between. CDR3 length: 12 amino acids. The V gene's germline CDR1 is SEHNR and CDR2 FQNEAQ (reference sequence).

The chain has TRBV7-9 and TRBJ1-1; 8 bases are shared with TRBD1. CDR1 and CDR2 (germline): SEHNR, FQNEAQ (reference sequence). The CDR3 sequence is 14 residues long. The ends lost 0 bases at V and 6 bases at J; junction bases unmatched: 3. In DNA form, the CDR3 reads TGTGCCAGCAGCTTAGCCGACAGGGGCCCTGAAGCTTTCTTT. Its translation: CASSLADRGPEAFF.

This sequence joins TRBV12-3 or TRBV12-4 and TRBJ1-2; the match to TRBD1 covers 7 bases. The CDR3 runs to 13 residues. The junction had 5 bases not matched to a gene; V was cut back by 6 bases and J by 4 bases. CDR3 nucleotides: TGTGCCAGCAGACCCCGGGACAGCTATGGCTACACCTTC. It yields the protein CASRPRDSYGYTF.